Below, one T cell receptor beta chain is given with its context. This sample is part of a study of cytomegalovirus exposure and HLA in healthy donors. Germline V gives CDR1 LNHDA, CDR2 SQIVND (reference sequence). CDR3 length equals 16 residues. Trimming removed 0 bases from V and 1 base from J, with 12 bases in between. TCRdb's table, derived via immunoSEQ multiplex PCR, lists solely in-frame clones and lacks some. The table lists about 360,000 clones, roughly 88% of them singletons. The receptor was isolated from a woman under 30 in good health and CMV-seronegative. Sequencing used PBMCs. The gene calls are TRBV19 and TRBJ1-1; D remains ambiguous. The CDR3 DNA reads TGTGCCAGTAGTATAGACCACCTGCTAGGGAACACTGAAGCTTTCTTT. This sequence encodes CASSIDHLLGNTEAFF.